This T cell receptor beta chain derives from a study of technical replicates of blood from a handful of donors listed by TCRdb under 2017. The library was built by means of the immunoSEQ multiplex PCR assay. Held by TCRdb, this immuneACCESS table contains in-frame sequences only and omits some clones. Under half of the omission traces to an unresolved V gene where checked; the cause of the rest is unknown. The table for this sample lists 55,000 to 85,000 clones; about 97% of them were counted only once. The top ten constitute approximately 0.3% of the sample. As encoded in the germline V gene, CDR1 is SGHRS while CDR2 is YFSETQ. Deletion took 1 base off V and 7 bases off J, with a span of 14 bases between the germline ends. The CDR3 spans 15 residues, from the cysteine through the phenylalanine. Here the CDR3 DNA is all that survives: 45 bases in frame from base 1. About this clone: Its antigen specificity is not known. The record has no base qualities; no much larger clone is one base away.

The chain was built from TRBV5-1 and TRBJ1-4; TRBD1 is possibly the D segment (6 matching bases). The sequence came from a human donor in good health. Sequenced: T cells isolated from PBMCs. The nucleotides are TGCGCCAGCAGCTTGACTGAGACAGGAGTTGAAAAACTGTTTTTT. Translation gives CASSLTETGVEKLFF.